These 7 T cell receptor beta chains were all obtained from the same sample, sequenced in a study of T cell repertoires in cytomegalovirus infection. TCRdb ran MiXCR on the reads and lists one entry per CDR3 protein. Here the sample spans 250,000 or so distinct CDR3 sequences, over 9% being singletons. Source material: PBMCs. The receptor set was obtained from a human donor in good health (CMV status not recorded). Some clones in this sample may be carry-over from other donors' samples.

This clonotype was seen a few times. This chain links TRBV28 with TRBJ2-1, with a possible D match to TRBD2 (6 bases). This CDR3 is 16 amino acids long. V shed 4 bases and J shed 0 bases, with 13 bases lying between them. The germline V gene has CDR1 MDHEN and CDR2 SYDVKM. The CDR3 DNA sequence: TGTGCCAGCAGTTCAGGTTCCGGGGGCTCCTACAATGAGCAGTTCTTC. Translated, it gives CASSSGSGGSYNEQFF. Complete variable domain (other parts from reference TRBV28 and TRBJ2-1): DVKVTQSSRYLVKRTGEKVFLECVQDMDHENMFWYRQDPGLGLRLIYFSYDVKMKEKGDIPEGYSVSREKKERFSLILESASTNQTSMYLCASSSGSGGSYNEQFFGPGTRLTVL.

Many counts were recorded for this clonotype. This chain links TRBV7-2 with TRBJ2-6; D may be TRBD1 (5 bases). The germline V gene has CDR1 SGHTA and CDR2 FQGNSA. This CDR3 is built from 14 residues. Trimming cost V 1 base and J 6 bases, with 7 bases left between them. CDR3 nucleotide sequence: TGTGCCAGCAGCTTAGTACAGGAGGCCAACGTCCTGACTTTC. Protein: CASSLVQEANVLTF.

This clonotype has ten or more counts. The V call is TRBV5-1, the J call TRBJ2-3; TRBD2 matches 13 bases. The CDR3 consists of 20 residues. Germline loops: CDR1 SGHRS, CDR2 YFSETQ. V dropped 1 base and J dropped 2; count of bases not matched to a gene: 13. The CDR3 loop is CASSLTQVSGTSGVTDTQYF. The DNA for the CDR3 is TGCGCCAGCAGCTTGACCCAGGTTTCGGGGACTAGCGGGGTCACAGATACGCAGTATTTT.

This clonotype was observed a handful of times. CDR3 protein: CSVVLAGAVETQYF. CDR3 sequence (DNA): TGCAGCGTTGTCCTAGCGGGGGCGGTTGAGACCCAGTACTTC. V and J are TRBV29-1 and TRBJ2-5; 10 bases fit TRBD2. Losses at the gene ends were 4 bases for V and 5 bases for J; bases not matched to a gene: 7. In germline, CDR1 is SQVTM, CDR2 ANQGSEA. The CDR3 loop spans 14 amino acids.

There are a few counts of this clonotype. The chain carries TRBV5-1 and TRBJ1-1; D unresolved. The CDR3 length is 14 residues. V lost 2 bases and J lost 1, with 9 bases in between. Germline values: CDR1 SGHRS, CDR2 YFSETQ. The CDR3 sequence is CASSLLSANTEAFF. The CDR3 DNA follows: TGCGCCAGCAGCTTACTATCTGCGAACACTGAAGCTTTCTTT. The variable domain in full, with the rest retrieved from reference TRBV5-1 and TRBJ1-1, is KAGVTQTPRYLIKTRGQQVTLSCSPISGHRSVSWYQQTPGQGLQFLFEYFSETQRNKGNFPGRFSGRQFSNSRSEMNVSTLELGDSALYLCASSLLSANTEAFFGQGTRLTVV.

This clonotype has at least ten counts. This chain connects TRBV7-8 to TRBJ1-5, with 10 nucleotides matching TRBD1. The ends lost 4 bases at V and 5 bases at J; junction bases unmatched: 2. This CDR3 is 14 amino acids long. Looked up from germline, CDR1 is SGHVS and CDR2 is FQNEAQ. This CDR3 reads CASSYGTGDQPQHF. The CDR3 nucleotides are TGTGCCAGCAGCTATGGGACAGGGGATCAGCCCCAGCATTTT. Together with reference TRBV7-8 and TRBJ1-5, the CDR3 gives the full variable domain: GAGVSQSPRYKVAKRGQDVALRCDPISGHVSLFWYQQALGQGPEFLTYFQNEAQLDKSGLPSDRFFAERPEGSVSTLKIQRTQQEDSAVYLCASSYGTGDQPQHFGDGTRLSIL.

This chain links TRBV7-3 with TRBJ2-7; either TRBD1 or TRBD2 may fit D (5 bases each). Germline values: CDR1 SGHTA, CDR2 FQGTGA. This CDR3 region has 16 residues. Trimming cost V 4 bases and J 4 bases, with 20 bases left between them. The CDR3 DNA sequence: TGTGCCAGCAGCTCACGATTTTCGGGACCTTCATACGAGCAGTACTTC. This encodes CASSSRFSGPSYEQYF.